Below, 32 T cell receptor beta chains from the same sample are listed, as sequenced in a study of T-cell reconstitution after alpha-beta-depleted transplantation in children (dated by TCRdb to 2016 to 2018). In light of the paper, this sample's treatment or condition label describes: allogeneic hematopoietic cell transplantation with graft depleted of TCRalphabeta T cells and CD19 B cells. Libraries were built with PCR. The sample was run on an Illumina HiSeq 2500. Molecular barcoding was employed in the preparation of TCR libraries, with unique molecular identifiers being used to normalize TCRbeta repertoire quantification. The raw public data were reprocessed by TCRdb itself: fastp quality trimming at Q25, MiXCR clonotype calling, in-frame beta chains only. Merged by CDR3 protein, the rows form single entries marked with the most common genes and DNA. Present in this sample are some 200,000 distinct CDR3 sequences, under 8.5% of which were seen just once. Less than 40% of the sample belongs to the ten largest clones.

The sample in question was PBMCs, mostly from graft donor cells, obtained 360 days after TCRalphabeta/CD19-depleted stem cell transplant. All receptors derive from a male patient aged 2-10 years who had a stem cell transplant for acute myeloid leukemia, so the T cells may come from the graft donor.

This chain joins TRBV4-3 and TRBJ2-1; D is possibly TRBD1 or TRBD2 (5 bases each). The CDR3 spans 16 residues. The V gene's germline CDR1 is LGHNA and CDR2 YSLEER. The V gene lost 3 bases and the J gene lost 2 bases, with 14 bases spanning the gap. Here the CDR3 DNA reads TGCGCCAGCAGCCAGGACCGGGACCCGGCCTACAATGAGCAGTTCTTC. Residues: CASSQDRDPAYNEQFF.

This clonotype was seen a handful of times. This chain links TRBV7-2 with TRBJ2-3, with D unclear. CDR3 length equals 13 residues. Germline CDR1 is SGHTA and CDR2 is FQGNSA. V was clipped by 5 bases and J by 2 bases, with 8 bases between them. For the CDR3, the DNA is TGTGCCAGCAGCCGGACCGACACAGATACGCAGTATTTT. It encodes CASSRTDTDTQYF.

There are many counts of this clonotype. The chain uses TRBV6-5 and TRBJ1-3, with D tentatively TRBD1 (6 bases). This CDR3 comprises 16 residues. Germline assignment: CDR1 MNHEY and CDR2 SVGAGI. Trimming pared 4 bases from V and 0 bases from J, leaving 13 bases between. The CDR3 DNA reads as TGTGCCAGCAGTTTAAAAGGACAGAGCTCTGGAAACACCATATATTTT. It codes for CASSLKGQSSGNTIYF.

This sequence joins TRBV20-1 and TRBJ2-2, with 10 bases identical to TRBD2. Germline trimming cut 3 bases from V and 3 bases from J; bases unmatched to any gene: 7. The CDR3 totals 16 residues. Germline V gives CDR1 DFQATT, CDR2 SNEGSKA (reference sequence). The CDR3 loop is CSARGSGLAYTGELFF. The CDR3 DNA follows: TGCAGTGCTAGGGGATCGGGACTAGCGTACACCGGGGAGCTGTTTTTT.

In its sample, this clonotype was seen a few times. This chain connects TRBV28 to TRBJ2-7, with 7 bases identical to TRBD1. Germline loops: CDR1 MDHEN, CDR2 SYDVKM. This CDR3 is 15 amino acids long. The J segment lost 0 bases and the V segment lost 3 bases, leaving 5 bases of the junction unmatched. DNA for the CDR3: TGTGCCAGCAGTTTTAGAGACAGGGTCTCCTACGAGCAGTACTTC. Protein sequence: CASSFRDRVSYEQYF.

This clonotype was recorded a few times. The chain employs TRBV7-3 and TRBJ2-5; 10 bases are a match to TRBD2. In germline, CDR1 is SGHTA, CDR2 FQGTGA. J gave up 3 bases and V 1 base, and 2 bases lay outside the gene matches. The CDR3 spans 15 residues. DNA for the CDR3: TGTGCCAGCAGCTTAAATGGACTAGCGGAAGAGACCCAGTACTTC. Its translation: CASSLNGLAEETQYF. The variable domain in full, completed from reference TRBV7-3 and TRBJ2-5, reads GAGVSQTPSNKVTEKGKYVELRCDPISGHTALYWYRQSLGQGPEFLIYFQGTGAADDSGLPNDRFFAVRPEGSVSTLKIQRTERGDSAVYLCASSLNGLAEETQYFGPGTRLLVL.

This clonotype was seen many times. The chain joins TRBV4-2 to TRBJ1-6; D is unresolved. The CDR3 length is 13 residues. Looked up from germline, CDR1 is LGHNA and CDR2 is YNFKEQ. Deletions cut 2 bases from V and 7 bases from J, with 6 bases between. The CDR3 sequence: CASSQPDNSPLHF. The DNA of the CDR3 is TGTGCCAGCAGCCAACCAGACAATTCACCCCTCCACTTT.

There are many counts of this clonotype. The CDR3 spells CASSIRRVDTEAFF. The DNA of the CDR3 is TGTGCCAGCAGTATTAGAAGGGTGGACACTGAAGCTTTCTTT. The chain recombines TRBV12-3 or TRBV12-4 with TRBJ1-1; D not certain. With 5 bases removed from V and 3 bases from J, the gap between germline ends came to 13 bases. This CDR3 comprises 14 residues.

V gene TRBV5-1 combines with J gene TRBJ2-5; a weak D match, TRBD2 (5 bases). The CDR3 length is 13 residues. The ends were cut back, 2 bases at V and 0 bases at J, with 5 bases in the middle. The germline V gene encodes CDR1 SGHRS and CDR2 YFSETQ. CDR3 amino acids: CASSFGNQETQYF. The CDR3 DNA reads TGCGCCAGCAGCTTCGGGAACCAAGAGACCCAGTACTTC.

V gene TRBV6-1 combines with J gene TRBJ2-5; D is unresolved. V gave up 5 bases and J gave up 1 base, with 20 bases separating them. The CDR3 contains 17 residues. Germline values: CDR1 MNHNS, CDR2 SASEGT. The CDR3 DNA follows: TGTGCCAGCAGTCGTTCCGTTCGCACAACCTCCCAAGAGACCCAGTACTTC. Encoded protein: CASSRSVRTTSQETQYF.

V usage is TRBV7-6 and J usage is TRBJ2-1; maybe TRBD2 (6 bases). The CDR3 extends over 16 amino acids. V lost 3 bases to trimming and J lost 1 base, with 13 bases between them. Germline lookup yields CDR1 SGHVS and CDR2 FNYEAQ. The CDR3 DNA sequence: TGTGCCAGCAGCTTGGCGGGGCGAGTGTCCTACAATGAGCAGTTCTTC. As protein: CASSLAGRVSYNEQFF.

The table lists this clonotype with many counts. The chain joins TRBV12-3 or TRBV12-4 to TRBJ2-2; unclear D gene. The length of the CDR3 is 14 residues. The V end lost 5 bases, the J end lost 4 bases, and 11 bases lay between the germline ends. CDR3 residues: CASSHPHRTGELFF. CDR3 nucleotides: TGTGCCAGCAGTCATCCACATCGCACCGGGGAGCTGTTTTTT.

V and J are TRBV7-2 and TRBJ2-7; D gene unclear. V was clipped by 3 bases and J by 1 base, with 13 bases between them. The germline V gene has CDR1 SGHTA and CDR2 FQGNSA. The CDR3 has 15 residues. Here the CDR3 DNA reads TGTGCCAGCAGCTTCGGAGCATGGGGATCCTACGAGCAGTACGTC. As protein: CASSFGAWGSYEQYV.

The J gene is TRBJ2-1, the V gene TRBV12-3 or TRBV12-4, with 8 bases fitting TRBD2. CDR3 length: 11 residues. The chain's CDR3 is CATGGRGEQFF. Here the CDR3 DNA reads TGTGCTACGGGGGGGCGGGGTGAGCAGTTCTTC.

This clonotype was seen at least ten times. The genes are TRBV12-3 or TRBV12-4 and TRBJ2-1; 7 bases agree with TRBD2. CDR3 length: 16 amino acids. V gave up 5 bases and J gave up 0 bases; unmatched junction bases: 7. The CDR3, as DNA: TGTGCCAGCAGTCGGACTAGTACTTTCTCCTACAATGAGCAGTTCTTC. Translating it yields CASSRTSTFSYNEQFF.

This clonotype has more than one count but fewer than ten. The rearrangement links TRBV20-1 to TRBJ2-7, with TRBD1 identical over 7 bases. Germline V lookup: CDR1 DFQATT, CDR2 SNEGSKA (reference sequence). Losses at the gene ends were 0 bases for V and 3 bases for J; bases not matched to a gene: 11. The length of the CDR3 is 16 residues. The CDR3 DNA is TGCAGTGCTAGAGAAGATAGCCGGGGACAGAGCTACGAGCAGTACTTC. Residues: CSAREDSRGQSYEQYF.

This chain joins TRBV20-1 and TRBJ2-7; 10 bases map to TRBD2. The length of the CDR3 is 19 residues. Germline V lookup: CDR1 DFQATT, CDR2 SNEGSKA (reference sequence). With V trimmed by 1 base and J by 3 bases, 18 bases remained unmatched. CDR3 nucleotides: TGCAGTGCTAGAGTATCCTTCCAATGGACTAGCGGCAACCACTACGAGCAGTACTTC. Encoded protein: CSARVSFQWTSGNHYEQYF.

Written as DNA, the CDR3 is TGCAGTGCTAGAGGGACTAGCACCTACGAGCAGTACTTC. It translates to CSARGTSTYEQYF. The chain uses TRBV20-1 and TRBJ2-7, with TRBD2 matching 8 bases. CDR1 DFQATT and CDR2 SNEGSKA come from the germline V gene (reference sequence). J was trimmed by 2 bases and V by 1 base; bases with no gene match: 1. This CDR3 has 13 amino acids.

The rearrangement links TRBV12-3 or TRBV12-4 to TRBJ2-7; D could derive from TRBD1 or TRBD2 (5 bases each). The CDR3 has 13 residues. V was pared by 6 bases and J by 7 bases, with 16 bases between. The CDR3: CASSPGTSGEQYF. In nucleotides, the CDR3 is TGTGCCAGCAGCCCAGGGACCTCTGGTGAGCAGTACTTC.

This chain links TRBV12-3 or TRBV12-4 with TRBJ2-1, with D perhaps matching TRBD1 (6 bases). The CDR3 covers 16 residues. Trimming removed 6 bases at V and 4 bases at J, with 19 bases between. This CDR3 is CASSHLGTHRYNEQFF. Here the CDR3 DNA reads TGTGCCAGCAGCCATCTCGGGACACATCGATACAATGAGCAGTTCTTC.

This clonotype was seen ten or more times. The rearrangement uses TRBV28 and TRBJ2-5, with 9 positions matching TRBD2. The CDR3 length is 15 residues. Germline CDR1 MDHEN, CDR2 SYDVKM. J gave up 4 bases and V 2 bases, and 5 bases lay outside the gene matches. In nucleotides, the CDR3 is TGTGCCAGCAGTTTAGCGGCTAGCGGGGTAGAGACCCAGTACTTC. Translated: CASSLAASGVETQYF.

The CDR3, as DNA: TGCAGCGTTCGGGATACAGATCAGCCCCAGCATTTT. It codes for CSVRDTDQPQHF. This chain uses TRBV29-1 with TRBJ1-5, with D unclear. CDR1 is SQVTM, CDR2 ANQGSEA, per germline. Trimming pared 5 bases from V and 5 bases from J, leaving 10 bases between. The CDR3 runs to 12 residues.

The table lists this clonotype with many counts. The V and J genes are TRBV20-1 and TRBJ2-7; a possible D gene is TRBD2 (5 bases). CDR1 and CDR2 (germline): DFQATT, SNEGSKA (reference sequence). The V end was cut by 2 bases, the J end by 4 bases, with 18 bases between. CDR3 size: 15 residues. CDR3 in DNA: TGCAGTGCTAGACGCCTTGAGGGTTTCCGGTACGAGCAGTACTTC. This translates into CSARRLEGFRYEQYF.

In this sample, this clonotype turned up a few times. This chain joins TRBV6-5 and TRBJ2-7; the D gene is possibly TRBD1 (6 bases). V lost 0 bases and J lost 1, with 13 bases in between. Germline loops: CDR1 MNHEY, CDR2 SVGAGI. CDR3 length equals 16 residues. The CDR3 is CASSYSGAQGSYEQYF. The CDR3 DNA sequence: TGTGCCAGCAGTTACTCGGGGGCACAGGGTTCCTACGAGCAGTACTTC.

This chain links TRBV5-1 with TRBJ2-2; 7 nucleotides align to TRBD1. Losses at the gene ends were 0 bases for V and 2 bases for J; bases not matched to a gene: 4. The V gene's germline CDR1 is SGHRS and CDR2 YFSETQ. The CDR3 is 16 amino acids. DNA of the CDR3: TGCGCCAGCAGCTTGGAAAGGGACAGTAACACCGGGGAGCTGTTTTTT. Translating it yields CASSLERDSNTGELFF.

This clonotype was recorded at least ten times. This sequence joins TRBV5-6 and TRBJ2-3; perhaps TRBD2 as D (6 bases). This CDR3 contains 14 residues. With 2 bases removed from V and 2 bases from J, the gap between germline ends came to 9 bases. Germline V gene lookup returns CDR1 SGHDT and CDR2 YYEEEE. Here the CDR3 DNA reads TGTGCCAGCAGCTTTCGGGGGTTCACAGATACGCAGTATTTT. Translated, it gives CASSFRGFTDTQYF. Complete variable domain (other parts from reference TRBV5-6 and TRBJ2-3): DAGVTQSPTHLIKTRGQQVTLRCSPKSGHDTVSWYQQALGQGPQFIFQYYEEEERQRGNFPDRFSGHQFPNYSSELNVNALLLGDSALYLCASSFRGFTDTQYFGPGTRLTVL.

This clonotype showed up just a few times. This sequence joins TRBV6-2 or TRBV6-3 and TRBJ2-1, with 13 bases identical to TRBD2. The length of the CDR3 is 20 residues. Germline V CDR1 and CDR2: MNHEY, SVGEGT. V lost 4 bases, J lost 5 bases, and 17 bases stayed unmatched. The CDR3 protein is CASSFLWTSGSPLSNNEQFF. The CDR3 DNA follows: TGTGCCAGCAGTTTCCTCTGGACTAGCGGGAGCCCACTGTCCAACAATGAGCAGTTCTTC.

This clonotype has at least ten counts. This chain connects TRBV5-1 to TRBJ2-3; D unclear. The V end lost 3 bases, the J end lost 4 bases, and 9 bases lay between the germline ends. The CDR3 spans 13 residues. Germline V CDR1 and CDR2: SGHRS, YFSETQ. DNA of the CDR3: TGCGCCAGCAGCTCCGCTCCGGCAGATACGCAGTATTTT. This sequence encodes CASSSAPADTQYF.

There are many counts of this clonotype. The V gene is TRBV6-5, the J gene TRBJ2-3; D not certain. V was pared by 0 bases and J by 5 bases, with 9 bases between. The CDR3 length is 14 residues. Germline CDR1 is MNHEY and CDR2 is SVGAGI. The CDR3 DNA reads TGTGCCAGCAGTTACTCGTTCCCTGAAGATACGCAGTATTTT. It encodes CASSYSFPEDTQYF.

As concerns this clonotype: A much larger clonotype is one base distant, so this may be a read error. The J gene is TRBJ2-7, the V gene TRBV7-9; a possible D gene is TRBD1 (5 bases). Germline CDR1 SEHNR, CDR2 FQNEAQ (reference sequence). This CDR3 spans 16 amino acids. The CDR3 protein is CASSLARVTDSYKQYF. As DNA, the CDR3 is TGTGCCAGCAGCTTAGCCAGGGTGACGGATTCCTACAAGCAGTACTTC. The variable domain in full, completed from reference TRBV7-9 and TRBJ2-7, reads DTGVSQNPRHKITKRGQNVTFRCDPISEHNRLYWYRQTLGQGPEFLTYFQNEAQLEKSRLLSDRFSAERPKGSFSTLEIQRTEQGDSAMYLCASSLARVTDSYKQYFGPGTRLTVT.

The CDR3: CASSSKRSADTQYF. The CDR3 bases are TGCGCCAGCAGTTCCAAGAGGAGTGCAGATACGCAGTATTTT. The chain uses TRBV5-1 and TRBJ2-3; D gene ambiguous. The CDR3 is made up of 14 amino acids. Trimming stripped 5 bases from V and 4 bases from J, with 14 bases between. The germline gives CDR1 SGHRS, CDR2 YFSETQ.

This clonotype has a handful of counts. J is TRBJ1-3 and V is TRBV20-1; no clear D. Trimming pared 3 bases from V and 0 bases from J, leaving 9 bases between. Germline V CDR1 and CDR2: DFQATT, SNEGSKA (reference sequence). The CDR3 loop spans 14 amino acids. The CDR3 DNA sequence: TGCAGTGCTAGGAAGGCCAGCTCTGGAAACACCATATATTTT. Amino acids: CSARKASSGNTIYF.